The clone carrying this T cell receptor (beta chain) was seen a single time. The source of the sample is a study of blood T cell repertoires in COVID-19. As originally analysed: The authors estimated nucleated cell counts from reference gene primer amplification. Assay used: immunoSEQ multiplex PCR; TCRdb lists only in-frame clones, some missing. Clonal size and the V and J genes are those of that table, whereas D and trimming came from the DNA. The table lists some 370,000 clones, roughly nine tenths of them singletons. The CDR3 runs 17 residues. V shed 4 bases and J 4 bases; nucleotides not matched to a gene: 12. CDR1 SGHNT and CDR2 YYREEE come from the germline V gene (reference sequence).

Sequenced material: peripheral blood. The TCR comes from a middle-aged man with acute or convalescent COVID-19. J is TRBJ2-2 and V is TRBV5-4; 8 bases agree with TRBD1. The CDR3 loop reads CASSPKTGVITTGELFF. The CDR3 coding sequence is TGTGCCAGCAGCCCCAAGACAGGGGTCATCACCACCGGGGAGCTGTTTTTT.